A selection of T cell receptor beta chains follows, all from one sample in a study of blood T cell repertoires in COVID-19. This table comes from immunoSEQ multiplex PCR, and its TCRdb copy is limited to in-frame clones, with some not included. The sample shows more than 85,000 clones, 89% of them seen only once. Sequencing input: peripheral blood. These TCRs come from a woman in her seventies with acute or convalescent COVID-19. CDR3s include the opening cysteine and the closing phenylalanine or tryptophan. A D gene is named only where the DNA matches it firmly. The size of a clone is reported for some rows only, either as once, few or many, or as a class for expanded clones.

>TRBJ1-3|NA|NA|TRBV7-2
TGTGCCAGCAGCTTAGCGCGATGGGGGACTGCTGGAAACACCATATATTTT
CASSLARWGTAGNTIYF
>TRBJ2-2|NA|NA|TRBV30
TGTGCCTCTCTACAGGGCACCGGGGAGCTGTTTTTT
CASLQGTGELFF
>TRBJ2-2|NA|TRBD2|TRBV27
TGTGCCAGCAGGGGGACTAGCGGGACTCAGACCGGGGAGCTGTTTTTT
CASRGTSGTQTGELFF
>TRBJ1-1|NA|NA|TRBV28
TGTGCCAGCAGTTTAAACCCTTATGGGGCGAACACTGAAGCTTTCTTT
CASSLNPYGANTEAFF
>TRBJ2-7|NA|TRBD1|TRBV18
TGTGCCAGCTCACCTGGGCCAGGGGGCTTCTACGAGCAGTACTTC
CASSPGPGGFYEQYF
>TRBJ2-7|once|NA|TRBV5-6
TGTGCCAGCAGAATGAGACAGGTTGAATACGAGCAGTACTTC
CASRMRQVEYEQYF
>TRBJ2-3|NA|TRBD2|TRBV2
TGTGCCAGCAGTGGGTCCCCAGCGGGAGGGCCCTTACGCACAGATACGCAGTATTTT
CASSGSPAGGPLRTDTQYF
>TRBJ2-5|NA|TRBD2|TRBV11-2
TGTGCCAGCAGCTGGGGACTAGCGGGAGAAGAGACCCAGTACTTC
CASSWGLAGEETQYF
>TRBJ2-7|NA|TRBD1|TRBV28
TGTGCCAGCAACAGACAGGGCTACTCCTACGAGCAGTACTTC
CASNRQGYSYEQYF
>TRBJ1-6|NA|TRBD1|TRBV19
TGTGCCAGCTCGGAGAGGGACAGGTATAATTCACCCCTCCACTTT
CASSERDRYNSPLHF
>TRBJ2-6|NA|NA|TRBV7-9
TGTGCCAGCAGCTCTCGACGGGGTAGTGGGGCCAACGTCCTGACTTTC
CASSSRRGSGANVLTF
>TRBJ1-4|NA|TRBD1|TRBV3-1/TRBV3-2
TGTGCCAGCAGCCAAGAGGGACAGGCTCGAAAACTGTTTTTT
CASSQEGQARKLFF
>TRBJ2-2|once|NA|TRBV28
TGTGCCAGCATTAGGGGCGAGAACACCGGGGAGCTGTTTTTT
CASIRGENTGELFF
>TRBJ2-1|NA|NA|TRBV5-4
TGTGCCAGCAGCCCCCCCGGTTTGAAGGGGGACAATGAGCAGTTCTTC
CASSPPGLKGDNEQFF
>TRBJ2-7|NA|NA|TRBV3-1/TRBV3-2
TGTGCCAGCAGCCAAGTTGGGAGTAGCTCCTACGAGCAGTACTTC
CASSQVGSSSYEQYF
>TRBJ2-1|NA|TRBD2|TRBV5-1
TGCGCCAGCAGCGGACTAGCGGGGGAATCCTACAATGAGCAGTTCTTC
CASSGLAGESYNEQFF
>TRBJ2-1|NA|TRBD2|TRBV7-6
TGTGCCAGCAGCCGGGGGACTAGCGTCGGCAATGAGCAGTTCTTC
CASSRGTSVGNEQFF
>TRBJ2-3|NA|TRBD2|TRBV9
TGTGCCAGCAGCCCCCGACTAGCGGGGGGCACTAGCACAGATACGCAGTATTTT
CASSPRLAGGTSTDTQYF
>TRBJ1-1|NA|NA|TRBV6-4
TGTGCCAGCAGTGACAGCCTGCTCACTGAAGCTTTCTTT
CASSDSLLTEAFF
>TRBJ1-1|NA|TRBD1|TRBV30
TGTGCCTGGGACAGGGTCTCCACTGAAGCTTTCTTT
CAWDRVSTEAFF
>TRBJ2-3|NA|TRBD2|TRBV6-1
TGTGCCAGCAGTGAAGCGGGAGGGAGGGATACGCAGTATTTT
CASSEAGGRDTQYF
>TRBJ1-2|NA|NA|TRBV12-3/TRBV12-4
TGTGCCAGCAGGTTCACAGGCTATGGCTACACCTTC
CASRFTGYGYTF
>TRBJ2-7|once|TRBD2|TRBV5-4
TGTGCCAGCAGCGGGCCGGGACTAGAGCTCTACGAGCAGTACTTC
CASSGPGLELYEQYF
>TRBJ1-5|few|NA|TRBV27
TGTGCCAGCAGTACCCTGGACAGTCCCAATCAGCCCCAGCATTTT
CASSTLDSPNQPQHF
>TRBJ1-1|NA|NA|TRBV19
TGTGCCAGTAGTATAGCCAGCGTCGCCTCTGAAGCTTTCTTT
CASSIASVASEAFF
>TRBJ2-1|NA|TRBD2|TRBV2
TGTGCCAGCAGTGAATCGGTAGCTAGCGGTAAGAAAATGAGTCGGTTCTTC
CASSESVASGKKMSRFF
>TRBJ1-4|NA|NA|TRBV14
TGTGCCAGCAGCCAGGTCGGGGATGAAAAACTGTTTTTT
CASSQVGDEKLFF
>TRBJ2-2|NA|TRBD1|TRBV19
TGTGCCAGCGGGGACAGACTAAGGGAGCTGTTTTTT
CASGDRLRELFF
>TRBJ2-5|NA|TRBD1|TRBV7-2
TGTGCCAGCAGCCCAAGACAGGGGATTGTGGAGACCCAGTACTTC
CASSPRQGIVETQYF
>TRBJ2-3|NA|TRBD1|TRBV7-8
TGTGCCAGCAGCTTAGACAGGGGAAGCACAGATACGCAGTATTTT
CASSLDRGSTDTQYF
>TRBJ1-5|NA|TRBD1|TRBV6-1
TGTGCCAGCAGTGAAGGGACAGGGGGCCTGGGACAGCCCCAGCATTTT
CASSEGTGGLGQPQHF
>TRBJ2-2|NA|NA|TRBV6-5
TGTGCCAGCAGTCTCGGACAGACCACTAGGGAGCTGTTTTTT
CASSLGQTTRELFF
>TRBJ2-3|NA|NA|TRBV5-4
TGTGCCAGCAGCCGGGGCCTAGGGGGTTTTAGCACAGATACGCAGTATTTT
CASSRGLGGFSTDTQYF
>TRBJ1-2|NA|NA|TRBV3-1/TRBV3-2
TGTGCCAGCAGCCCCTGGACAGCTTATGGCTACACCTTC
CASSPWTAYGYTF
>TRBJ2-2|NA|NA|TRBV2
TGTGCCAGCAAATCTTGGGGGGCCGGGGAGCTGTTTTTT
CASKSWGAGELFF
>TRBJ1-2|NA|NA|TRBV10-3
TGTGCCATCAGTGAGGACAGCATTAACTATGGCTACACCTTC
CAISEDSINYGYTF
>TRBJ1-6|NA|TRBD1|TRBV10-3
TGTGCCATCTCACGGACAGGCTCGGCTTCACCCCTCCACTTT
CAISRTGSASPLHF
>TRBJ2-1|once|NA|TRBV12-3/TRBV12-4
TGTGCCAGTGAGAGCGACCTCTACAATGAGCAGTTCTTC
CASESDLYNEQFF
>TRBJ1-5|NA|NA|TRBV7-2
TGTGCCAGCAGCTTAGTCCTGGGGAGTGGTCAGCCCCAGCATTTT
CASSLVLGSGQPQHF
>TRBJ2-5|NA|NA|TRBV7-9
TGTGCCAGCAGCTCCCCGACAGGTGTTCAAGAGACCCAGTACTTC
CASSSPTGVQETQYF
>TRBJ1-1|NA|NA|TRBV5-1
TGCGCCAGCAGCTTAGGGACACTCTGGAACACTGAAGCTTTCTTT
CASSLGTLWNTEAFF
>TRBJ1-5|once|TRBD1|TRBV15
TGTGCCACCAGCAGCCTCGACAGGGCCCAGCCCCAGCATTTT
CATSSLDRAQPQHF
>TRBJ1-6|NA|TRBD1|TRBV28
TGTGCCAGCAGGGGGGCAGGGGGCCTCCTGAGGAATTCACCCCTCCACTTT
CASRGAGGLLRNSPLHF
>TRBJ1-1|NA|NA|TRBV28
TGTGCCAGCAGTCAAGGCGGGGGAGGGTCGACTGAAGCTTTCTTT
CASSQGGGGSTEAFF
>TRBJ2-3|NA|TRBD2|TRBV18
TGTGCCAGCTCAAGGACTAGCGGGGGGCCGTTTCGAACAGATACGCAGTATTTT
CASSRTSGGPFRTDTQYF
>TRBJ1-1|NA|NA|TRBV12-2
TGTGCACGATTAGTTGAGCGGGGGGCGAACACTGAAGCTTTCTTT
CARLVERGANTEAFF
>TRBJ1-2|NA|NA|TRBV19
TGTGCCAGTAGACAGGCCTCCTATGGCTACACCTTC
CASRQASYGYTF
>TRBJ2-1|NA|TRBD2|TRBV7-2
TGTGCCAGCAGCTTATTAGCGGGAGCCTACAATGAGCAGTTCTTC
CASSLLAGAYNEQFF
>TRBJ2-1|NA|TRBD1|TRBV5-4
TGTGCCAGCAGTTGGGACAGGGGGCCCTACAATGAGCAGTTCTTC
CASSWDRGPYNEQFF